Shown below are 8 T cell receptor beta chains from a single sample sequenced in a study of identical twins. TCRdb called the 5' RACE reads again in MiXCR, with one record for every CDR3 protein. The repertoire has approximately 890,000 distinct CDR3 sequences, around an eighth of them found once; the top ten carry 1.5% to 2%. A further study also used this sample, focusing on yellow fever vaccine responses in identical twins.

The sequenced sample was PBMCs. These receptors were collected from a woman aged 18-29 years in good health.

V gene TRBV6-1 combines with J gene TRBJ2-5; 11 bases align to TRBD2. The germline V gene encodes CDR1 MNHNS and CDR2 SASEGT. Trimming removed 5 bases from V and 4 bases from J; junction bases left unmatched: 15. The CDR3 spans 18 residues. The CDR3 DNA follows: TGTGCCAGCAGTAGGATAAATTTGGTAGCGGGAGGGCGAGAGACCCAGTACTTC. Translated: CASSRINLVAGGRETQYF.

The chain recombines TRBV9 with TRBJ2-1; TRBD2 is a possible D gene (6 bases). The CDR3 extends over 16 amino acids. In germline, CDR1 is SGDLS, CDR2 YYNGEE. Between the trimmed V and J ends, which lost 3 bases and 7 bases, there was a span of 20 bases. The CDR3 is CASSAVPGDGWNEQFF. The CDR3 nucleotides are TGTGCCAGCAGCGCAGTGCCGGGGGACGGTTGGAATGAGCAGTTCTTC.

The gene calls are TRBV15 and TRBJ2-6; D is unclear. Germline loops: CDR1 LNHNV, CDR2 YYDKDF (reference sequence). The CDR3 spans 14 residues. The ends were cut back, 3 bases at V and 1 base at J, with 4 bases in the middle. The CDR3 sequence is CATSRRSGANVLTF. For the CDR3, the DNA is TGTGCCACCAGCAGGCGGTCTGGGGCCAACGTCCTGACTTTC.

This clonotype was seen at least ten times. This chain uses TRBV29-1 with TRBJ2-1, with 7 nucleotides matching TRBD1. The V and J ends lost 4 bases and 2 bases, in that order; junction bases with no gene match: 5. The CDR3 is 14 residues long. CDR1 SQVTM and CDR2 ANQGSEA come from the germline V gene. The CDR3 spells CSVAEGATYNEQFF. The CDR3 DNA reads TGCAGCGTTGCTGAGGGGGCGACCTACAATGAGCAGTTCTTC.

This clonotype was counted ten times or more. This rearrangement joins TRBV12-3 or TRBV12-4 to TRBJ2-3; D gene uncertain. V was cut by 7 bases and J by 1 base, with 6 bases left in between. The CDR3 is 12 residues long. The DNA of the CDR3 is TGTGCCAGCACCCGGGGCACAGATACGCAGTATTTT. It translates to CASTRGTDTQYF.

There are many counts of this clonotype. The chain carries TRBV5-1 and TRBJ2-1; D is uncertain. Deletions cut 0 bases from V and 0 bases from J, with 10 bases between. This CDR3 comprises 16 residues. CDR1 SGHRS and CDR2 YFSETQ come from the germline V gene. In nucleotides, the CDR3 is TGCGCCAGCAGCTTGGGCAGCTTCAGCTCCTACAATGAGCAGTTCTTC. Its protein product is CASSLGSFSSYNEQFF.

The chain carries TRBV5-1 and TRBJ2-7; 13 bases fit TRBD2. V was pared by 2 bases and J by 7 bases, with 6 bases of the junction left unmatched. This CDR3 contains 15 residues. Germline V gene data show CDR1 as SGHRS and CDR2 as YFSETQ. CDR3: CASSFGTSGVWEQYF. DNA of the CDR3: TGCGCCAGCAGCTTTGGGACTAGCGGGGTTTGGGAGCAGTACTTC.

V and J are TRBV5-1 and TRBJ2-7, with 7 nucleotides matching TRBD1. The CDR3 covers 14 residues. The junction had 4 bases not matched to a gene; V was cut back by 0 bases and J by 4 bases. Germline V gene data show CDR1 as SGHRS and CDR2 as YFSETQ. This CDR3 reads CASSLDDRVYEQYF. The CDR3, as DNA: TGCGCCAGCAGCTTGGACGACAGGGTATACGAGCAGTACTTC. Together with reference TRBV5-1 and TRBJ2-7, the CDR3 gives the full variable domain: KAGVTQTPRYLIKTRGQQVTLSCSPISGHRSVSWYQQTPGQGLQFLFEYFSETQRNKGNFPGRFSGRQFSNSRSEMNVSTLELGDSALYLCASSLDDRVYEQYFGPGTRLTVT.